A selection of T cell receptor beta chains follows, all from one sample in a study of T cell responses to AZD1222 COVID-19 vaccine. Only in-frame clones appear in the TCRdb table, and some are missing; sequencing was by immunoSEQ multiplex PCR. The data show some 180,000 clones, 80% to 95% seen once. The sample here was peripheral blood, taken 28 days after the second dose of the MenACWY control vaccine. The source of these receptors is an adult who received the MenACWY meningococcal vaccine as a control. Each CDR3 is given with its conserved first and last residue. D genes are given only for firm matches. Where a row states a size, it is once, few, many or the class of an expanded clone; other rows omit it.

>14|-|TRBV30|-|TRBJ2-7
TGTGCCTGGAGTAGAGGTCGGGGGCGCGACGAGCAGTACTTC
CAWSRGRGRDEQYF
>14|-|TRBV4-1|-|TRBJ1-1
TGCGCCAGCAGCCAAGATGGGAGGGGCACTGAAGCTTTCTTT
CASSQDGRGTEAFF
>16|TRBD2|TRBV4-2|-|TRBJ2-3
TGTGCCAGCAGCCAAGGTACTAGCGGGTTTTCAGATACGCAGTATTTT
CASSQGTSGFSDTQYF
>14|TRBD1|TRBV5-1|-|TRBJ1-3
TGCGCCAGCAGCGGAGGGACAGGAGGAAACACCATATATTTT
CASSGGTGGNTIYF
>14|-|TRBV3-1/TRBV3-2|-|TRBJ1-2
TGTGCCAGCAGCCGACTTCCCGGTCAGGCTGGCTACACCTTC
CASSRLPGQAGYTF
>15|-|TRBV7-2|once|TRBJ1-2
TGTGCCAGCAGCTCAGCTAGAGGGAGTAACTATGGCTACACCTTC
CASSSARGSNYGYTF
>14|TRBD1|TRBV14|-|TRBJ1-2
TGTGCCAGCAGCCCCCGGACAGGGTGGGGCGGCTACACCTTC
CASSPRTGWGGYTF
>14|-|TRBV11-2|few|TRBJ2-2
TGTGCCAGCAGCACAGACAGGAGAACCGGGGAGCTGTTTTTT
CASSTDRRTGELFF
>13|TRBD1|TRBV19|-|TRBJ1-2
TGTGCCACCCGGTTACAGGGGGAAGATGGCTACACCTTC
CATRLQGEDGYTF
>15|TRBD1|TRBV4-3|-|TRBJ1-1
TGCGCCAGCAGCCAAGACGGACAGGGTTCCACTGAAGCTTTCTTT
CASSQDGQGSTEAFF
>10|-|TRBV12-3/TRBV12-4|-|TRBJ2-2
TGTGCCAGCGGGGGCGGGGAGCTGTTTTTT
CASGGGELFF
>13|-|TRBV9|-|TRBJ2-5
TGTGCCAGCAGCCTCTCAGGAGGCGAGACCCAGTACTTC
CASSLSGGETQYF
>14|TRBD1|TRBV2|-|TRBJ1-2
TGTGCCAGCAGTCCGCGACAGGGTAGCTATGGCTACACCTTC
CASSPRQGSYGYTF
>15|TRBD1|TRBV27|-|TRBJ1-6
TGTGCCAGCAGTTACTCCGGGACAGGAGGTTCACCCCTCCACTTT
CASSYSGTGGSPLHF
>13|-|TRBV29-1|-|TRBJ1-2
TGCAGCGCCCGCGGAGACCAATCCAATGGCTACACCTTC
CSARGDQSNGYTF
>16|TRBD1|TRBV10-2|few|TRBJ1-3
TGCGCCAGCCGTCCCGGGACAGGGGGCGGTGGAAACACCATATATTTT
CASRPGTGGGGNTIYF
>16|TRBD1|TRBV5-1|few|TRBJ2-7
TGCGCCAGCACCCTGATAACCGGGACAGGGAAGGACGAGCAGTACTTC
CASTLITGTGKDEQYF
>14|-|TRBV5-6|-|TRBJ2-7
TGTGCCAGCAGCTTGTCCGGGAAGAACTACGAGCAGTACTTC
CASSLSGKNYEQYF
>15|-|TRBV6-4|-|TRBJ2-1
TGTGCCAGCAGTGACGGTAGCCAATCCTACAATGAGCAGTTCTTC
CASSDGSQSYNEQFF
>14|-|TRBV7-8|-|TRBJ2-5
TGTGCCAGCAGCATAACAGGGCGGGGAGAGACCCAGTACTTC
CASSITGRGETQYF
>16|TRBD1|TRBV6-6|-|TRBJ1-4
TGTGCCAGCAGCCCAACATCGGGACAGGTAACCGGAAAACTGTTTTTT
CASSPTSGQVTGKLFF
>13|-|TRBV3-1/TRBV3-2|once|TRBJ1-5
TGTGCCAGCAGCCGACAGCTCGAGCAGCCCCAGCATTTT
CASSRQLEQPQHF
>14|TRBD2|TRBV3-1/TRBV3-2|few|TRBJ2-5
TGTGCCAGCAGCCGAACGGGACTAGCGGGGGGCCGGTACTTC
CASSRTGLAGGRYF
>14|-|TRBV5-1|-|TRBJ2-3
TGCGCCAGCAGCACGAGTCAGGGGCCAGATACGCAGTATTTT
CASSTSQGPDTQYF
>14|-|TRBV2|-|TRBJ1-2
TGTGCCAGCAGTGACCAGGGCCCCATCCGAGGCTACACCTTC
CASSDQGPIRGYTF
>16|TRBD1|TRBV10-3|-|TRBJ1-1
TGTGCCATCAGTGAGCCTGAGGACAGGGGAGTTAATGAAGCTTTCTTT
CAISEPEDRGVNEAFF
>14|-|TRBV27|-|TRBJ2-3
TGTGCCAGCAGTTTAGAGTGGAGCACAGATACGCAGTATTTT
CASSLEWSTDTQYF
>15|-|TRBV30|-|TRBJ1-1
TGTGCCTGGAGTGTAGCGGGGCACGCGAACACTGAAGCTTTCTTT
CAWSVAGHANTEAFF
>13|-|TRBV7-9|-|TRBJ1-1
TGTGCCAGCAGCATAACAGGATACACTGAAGCTTTCTTT
CASSITGYTEAFF
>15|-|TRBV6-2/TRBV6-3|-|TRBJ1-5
TGTGCCAGCACCCCTACGGGGGGAGGCAATCAGCCCCAGCATTTT
CASTPTGGGNQPQHF
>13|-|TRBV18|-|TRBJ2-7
TGTGCCAGCTCACCACCGTCCCTCTACGAGCAGTACTTC
CASSPPSLYEQYF
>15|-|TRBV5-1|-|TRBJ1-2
TGCGCCAGCAGCTTGGCGACACCGGCCCTATATGGCTACACCTTC
CASSLATPALYGYTF
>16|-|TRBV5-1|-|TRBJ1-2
TGCGCCAGCAGCTTGGTCCCCGCCGAGACAGACTATGGCTACACCTTC
CASSLVPAETDYGYTF
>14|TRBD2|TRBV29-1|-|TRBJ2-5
TGCAGCGTTGGATACGGGGGGGCCACAGAGACCCAGTACTTC
CSVGYGGATETQYF
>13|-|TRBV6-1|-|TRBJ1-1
TGTGCCAGCAGTGAAGGTTGGCAGGGTAAGGCTTTCTTT
CASSEGWQGKAFF
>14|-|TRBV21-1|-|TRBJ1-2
TGTGCCAGCAGCAAAGGGGTGGCCCGACGGGGCTACACCTTC
CASSKGVARRGYTF
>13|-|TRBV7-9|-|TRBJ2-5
TGTGCAAACACAAGGCTAGCCCAAGAGACCCAGTACTTC
CANTRLAQETQYF
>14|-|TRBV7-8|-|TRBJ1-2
TGTGCCAGCAGCTTAGTGCGGGGTTCCTATGGCTACACCTTC
CASSLVRGSYGYTF
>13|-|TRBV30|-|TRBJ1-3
TGTGCCTGGAGTTCGGGGGCTGGAAACACCATATATTTT
CAWSSGAGNTIYF
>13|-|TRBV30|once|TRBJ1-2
TGTGCCTGGTGGTCAGGGGTTGGAGGTGGCTACACCTTC
CAWWSGVGGGYTF
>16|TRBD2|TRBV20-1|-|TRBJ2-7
TGCAGTGCTAGTTGGGCGAGCGGGGGGCGCTCCTACGAGCAGTACTTC
CSASWASGGRSYEQYF
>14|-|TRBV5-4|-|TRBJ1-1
TGTGCCAGCAGCTTCCGAAGTCAGAACACTGAAGCTTTCTTT
CASSFRSQNTEAFF
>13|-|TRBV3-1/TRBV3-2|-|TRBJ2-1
TGTGCCAGCAGCCAAGCGTCCGGGCGGGAGCAGTTCTTC
CASSQASGREQFF
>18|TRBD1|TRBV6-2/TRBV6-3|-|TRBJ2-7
TGTGCCAGCAGTTACCCCGGGACAGGGCCCGATCATGGGTACGAGCAGTACTTC
CASSYPGTGPDHGYEQYF
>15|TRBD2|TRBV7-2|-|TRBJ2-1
TGTGCCAGCAGCTTAAGTTCTAGCGGGGGAATTCGGCAGTTCTTC
CASSLSSSGGIRQFF
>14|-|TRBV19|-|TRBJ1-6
TGTGCCAGTAGTACACAGGGAGGGGGATCACCCCTCCACTTT
CASSTQGGGSPLHF